A single sample is the source of the 27 T cell receptor beta chains below, sequenced in a study of blood T cell repertoires in COVID-19. Clones were sequenced by immunoSEQ multiplex PCR, and TCRdb holds only the in-frame ones, with some missing. The data hold tens of thousands of clones, with approximately 90% observed a single time. Sequences were obtained from PBMCs or T cells enriched from blood (not recorded which). The receptors were sampled from a woman aged 45 to 65 with acute COVID-19.

This chain links TRBV4-2 with TRBJ2-3; D is unclear. Germline V gives CDR1 LGHNA, CDR2 YNFKEQ. This CDR3 comprises 12 residues. Between the trimmed V and J ends, which lost 2 bases and 6 bases, there was a span of 6 bases. The CDR3 sequence: CASSQSRDTQYF. CDR3 DNA sequence: TGTGCCAGCAGCCAATCCAGGGATACGCAGTATTTT.

This sequence joins TRBV19 and TRBJ2-3; 10 nucleotides line up with TRBD1. Germline lookup yields CDR1 LNHDA and CDR2 SQIVND (reference sequence). V trimming: 6 bases; J trimming: 9 bases; junction bases outside the gene matches: 9. The CDR3 totals 14 residues. The CDR3 region is CASSPTGGASTQYF. DNA for the CDR3: TGTGCCAGTAGCCCGACAGGGGGCGCTTCGACGCAGTATTTT.

This clone was seen only once. The gene calls are TRBV11-2 and TRBJ1-1; maybe TRBD1 (5 bases). The CDR3 spans 14 residues. The V gene's germline CDR1 is SGHAT and CDR2 FQNNGV. The V and J ends lost 2 bases and 4 bases respectively, with 11 bases between them. In DNA, the CDR3 is TGTGCCAGCAGCTTATGGGGGGGAAGCACTGAAGCTTTCTTT. Protein product: CASSLWGGSTEAFF.

The gene calls are TRBV7-9 and TRBJ1-2; 8 positions agree with TRBD1. With V trimmed by 5 bases and J by 8 bases, 7 bases remained unmatched. This CDR3 has 13 residues. In germline, CDR1 is SEHNR, CDR2 FQNEAQ (reference sequence). CDR3 loop: CASSGQGRNGYTF. The DNA for the CDR3 is TGTGCCAGCAGCGGACAGGGTAGAAACGGCTACACCTTC.

The J gene is TRBJ1-6, the V gene TRBV11-2, with 9 nucleotides matching TRBD1. Germline-derived CDR1 and CDR2 are SGHAT and FQNNGV. This CDR3 has 15 residues. V lost 4 bases and J lost 6; bases outside the gene matches: 4. The CDR3 DNA reads TGTGCCAGCAGCTCGTGGGGACAGGGTAATTCACCCCTCCACTTT. This codes for CASSSWGQGNSPLHF.

The V gene is TRBV4-1, the J gene TRBJ1-1; D is perhaps TRBD1 (5 bases). Germline V gene sequence: CDR1 MGHRA, CDR2 YSYEKL. The germline V and J ends were trimmed by 1 base and 5 bases, with 14 bases remaining between them. This CDR3 has 15 residues. The CDR3 loop is CASSQARPGRTEAFF. CDR3 coding DNA: TGCGCCAGCAGCCAAGCGAGGCCAGGGAGGACTGAAGCTTTCTTT.

CDR3 DNA: TGTGCCTGGAGTGTACAGACTAGCGGGAGCTGGGGCGAGCAGTACTTC. Protein: CAWSVQTSGSWGEQYF. The rearrangement links TRBV30 to TRBJ2-7; TRBD2 aligns across 12 bases. In germline, CDR1 is GTSNPN, CDR2 SVGIG (reference sequence). The J segment lost 6 bases and the V segment lost 0 bases, leaving 9 bases of the junction unmatched. The CDR3 has 16 residues.

The chain uses TRBV10-1 and TRBJ2-3; TRBD2 agrees at 9 bases. Germline CDR1 and CDR2: WNHNN and SYGVQD (reference sequence). The CDR3 contains 13 residues. J gave up 6 bases and V 9 bases, and 7 bases lay outside the gene matches. The CDR3 reads CASQREAGDTQYF. Written as DNA, the CDR3 is TGCGCCAGTCAGCGGGAGGCGGGCGATACGCAGTATTTT.

The V call is TRBV7-2, the J call TRBJ1-3; maybe TRBD1 (5 bases). The V end lost 2 bases, the J end lost 0 bases, and 17 bases lay between the germline ends. In germline, CDR1 is SGHTA, CDR2 FQGNSA. The CDR3 totals 18 residues. This CDR3 is CASSLIYTGQLSGNTIYF. CDR3 bases: TGTGCCAGCAGCTTAATCTATACAGGCCAGCTCTCTGGAAACACCATATATTTT.

The genes are TRBV4-1 and TRBJ1-2; D gene ambiguous. The length of the CDR3 is 15 residues. The V end lost 0 bases, the J end lost 0 bases, and 8 bases lay between the germline ends. Germline V lookup: CDR1 MGHRA, CDR2 YSYEKL. CDR3: CASSQETAANYGYTF. The CDR3 DNA reads TGCGCCAGCAGCCAAGAAACAGCCGCTAACTATGGCTACACCTTC.

The rearrangement uses TRBV6-5 and TRBJ1-2; 7 bases are a match to TRBD1. CDR1 is MNHEY and CDR2 is SVGAGI in the germline V gene. The J segment lost 0 bases and the V segment lost 7 bases, leaving 8 bases of the junction unmatched. CDR3 length equals 15 residues. The CDR3 DNA sequence: TGTGCCAGCACCTACGGACAGGCTTCTAACTATGGCTACACCTTC. It specifies CASTYGQASNYGYTF.

This clone was observed a few times. The rearrangement uses TRBV6-2 or TRBV6-3 and TRBJ2-2, with 11 bases lining up with TRBD2. The CDR3 extends over 18 amino acids. Germline CDR1 is MNHEY and CDR2 is SVGEGT. J lost 0 bases, V lost 9 bases, and 12 bases had no gene match. In DNA, the CDR3 is TGTGCCAGAAGCCCCGGGACTAGCGGTTTCGCGAACACCGGGGAGCTGTTTTTT. It yields the protein CARSPGTSGFANTGELFF.

The chain combines TRBV9 with TRBJ1-1; 9 nucleotides align to TRBD1. The V segment lost 4 bases and the J segment 6 bases; nucleotides outside the gene matches: 7. Germline loops: CDR1 SGDLS, CDR2 YYNGEE. CDR3 length equals 14 residues. The CDR3 here is CASSPDRGFSEAFF. The CDR3, as DNA: TGTGCCAGCAGCCCGGACAGGGGATTCTCTGAAGCTTTCTTT.

The chain carries TRBV7-7 and TRBJ1-4, with 7 bases that match TRBD1. Looked up from germline, CDR1 is SSHAT and CDR2 is FNYEAQ (reference sequence). With 1 base clipped from V and 6 bases from J, the junction kept 5 bases outside the gene matches. There are 15 residues in the CDR3. The DNA of the CDR3 is TGTGCCAGCAGCTTAGGTACAGGGGTGGATGAAAAACTGTTTTTT. Translated, it gives CASSLGTGVDEKLFF.

The rearrangement links TRBV19 to TRBJ1-2; D unclear. This CDR3 is built from 11 residues. V lost 5 bases, J lost 3 bases, and 4 bases lay in between. Germline V lookup: CDR1 LNHDA, CDR2 SQIVND (reference sequence). This CDR3 reads CASSFYYGYTF. The CDR3 DNA sequence: TGTGCCAGTAGTTTCTACTATGGCTACACCTTC.

The CDR3 loop reads CASSYIAGAVYNEQFF. Written as DNA, the CDR3 is TGTGCCAGCAGTTACATAGCGGGAGCGGTGTACAATGAGCAGTTCTTC. The chain links TRBV7-3 to TRBJ2-1; 9 bases line up with TRBD2. CDR3 length equals 16 residues. The ends lost 6 bases at V and 4 bases at J; junction bases unmatched: 10. In germline, CDR1 is SGHTA, CDR2 FQGTGA.

The chain joins TRBV20-1 to TRBJ2-7, with a possible D match to TRBD1 (5 bases). V was clipped by 3 bases and J by 1 base, with 7 bases between them. The germline V gene encodes CDR1 DFQATT and CDR2 SNEGSKA (reference sequence). The length of the CDR3 is 12 residues. This CDR3 reads CSASDSSYEQYF. The CDR3, as DNA: TGCAGTGCTAGTGACAGTTCCTACGAGCAGTACTTC.

This chain links TRBV30 with TRBJ1-1; D perhaps matches TRBD1 (5 bases). The CDR3 extends over 14 amino acids. Trimming shortened V by 8 bases and J by 0 bases, and 16 bases separated the two germline ends. CDR1 GTSNPN and CDR2 SVGIG come from the germline V gene (reference sequence). The CDR3 DNA reads as TGTGCCACCGAATGGAGGGGCATGAACACTGAAGCTTTCTTT. Translating it yields CATEWRGMNTEAFF.

The genes are TRBV7-3 and TRBJ2-1; 7 bases match TRBD2. This CDR3 is 14 amino acids long. CDR1 and CDR2 from the germline V gene are SGHTA and FQGTGA. J was trimmed by 5 bases and V by 2 bases; bases with no gene match: 3. The CDR3 here is CASSLSGTNNEQFF. In DNA, the CDR3 is TGTGCCAGCAGCTTATCTGGGACTAACAATGAGCAGTTCTTC. Full variable domain (outside the CDR3, taken from reference TRBV7-3 and TRBJ2-1): GAGVSQTPSNKVTEKGKYVELRCDPISGHTALYWYRQSLGQGPEFLIYFQGTGAADDSGLPNDRFFAVRPEGSVSTLKIQRTERGDSAVYLCASSLSGTNNEQFFGPGTRLTVL.

This chain connects TRBV19 to TRBJ2-3; perhaps TRBD2 as D (6 bases). The CDR3 is 17 residues long. The germline CDR1 and CDR2 sequences are LNHDA and SQIVND (reference sequence). The V end was cut by 7 bases, the J end by 2 bases, with 22 bases between. CDR3 amino acids: CASTPLAASPITDTQYF. For the CDR3, the DNA is TGTGCCAGTACCCCCTTAGCGGCTAGCCCGATCACAGATACGCAGTATTTT.

The gene calls are TRBV27 and TRBJ2-7; 7 bases fit TRBD1. The CDR3 contains 16 residues. The ends lost 3 bases at V and 3 bases at J; junction bases unmatched: 11. Looked up from germline, CDR1 is MNHEY and CDR2 is SMNVEV (reference sequence). The chain's CDR3 is CASSLQTGTAYYEQYF. In DNA form, the CDR3 reads TGTGCCAGCAGTTTGCAGACCGGGACAGCTTACTACGAGCAGTACTTC.

V usage is TRBV24-1 and J usage is TRBJ2-1; 8 bases are a match to TRBD2. CDR1 and CDR2 from the germline V gene are KGHDR and SFDVKD. The V gene end was trimmed by 4 bases and the J gene end by 4 bases; junction bases not matched to a gene: 11. The CDR3 covers 17 residues. For the CDR3, the DNA is TGTGCCACCAGTGACCCACGGCCGGGACTAGAGTACAATGAGCAGTTCTTC. Protein: CATSDPRPGLEYNEQFF.

The chain recombines TRBV28 with TRBJ2-7, with D tentatively TRBD2 (5 bases). Germline-derived CDR1 and CDR2 are MDHEN and SYDVKM. The CDR3 runs to 14 residues. V lost 8 bases to trimming and J lost 2 bases, with 16 bases between them. CDR3 in DNA: TGTGCCAGCCTTCGGGGTAGCTCTACCTACGAGCAGTACTTC. Protein: CASLRGSSTYEQYF.

The chain is built from TRBV2 and TRBJ1-1, with TRBD1 as a possible D gene (5 bases). Trimming shortened V by 8 bases and J by 0 bases, and 16 bases separated the two germline ends. The germline CDR1 and CDR2 sequences are SNHLY and FYNNEI. The length of the CDR3 is 15 residues. In nucleotides, the CDR3 is TGTGCCAGCGGCAGGGTTGATGTGGTGAACACTGAAGCTTTCTTT. This translates into CASGRVDVVNTEAFF.

The chain combines TRBV4-3 with TRBJ2-7, with D tentatively TRBD1 (5 bases). The CDR3 is 15 amino acids. V was pared by 1 base and J by 0 bases, with 10 bases between. Germline CDR1 reads LGHNA; CDR2 reads YSLEER. The CDR3 bases are TGCGCCAGCAGCCAAGGAGCGACAGTCTCCTACGAGCAGTACTTC. The encoded protein is CASSQGATVSYEQYF.

This clone was seen only a few times. The same CDR3 can be traced to other DNA sequences in this sample. This chain uses TRBV9 with TRBJ2-2; TRBD2 matches 8 bases. Trimming took 2 bases from V and 5 from J; bases not matched to a gene: 5. The CDR3 sequence is 15 residues long. In germline, CDR1 is SGDLS, CDR2 YYNGEE. The CDR3 DNA reads as TGTGCCAGCAGCGTCGCAGCGGGAGATACCGGGGAGCTGTTTTTT. This gives the protein CASSVAAGDTGELFF.

CDR3 sequence (DNA): TGTGCCAGCAGCCAAACAAGGACAGGGGGGGGTGAAAAACTGTTTTTT. Translation gives CASSQTRTGGGEKLFF. V usage is TRBV3-1 (or the pseudogene TRBV3-2) and J usage is TRBJ1-4, with 10 bases identical to TRBD1. Losses at the gene ends were 2 bases for V and 7 bases for J; bases not matched to a gene: 7. Looked up from germline, CDR1 is LGHDT and CDR2 is YNNKEL (reference sequence). The CDR3 extends over 16 amino acids.